These 25 T cell receptor beta chains were sequenced from one sample in a study of T cell responses to AZD1222 COVID-19 vaccine. TCRdb's copy holds only in-frame clones and misses some; the assay was immunoSEQ multiplex PCR. The sample yields 70,000 to 90,000 clones, roughly 80% seen once. Specimen: peripheral blood, collected on day 0 of AZD1222 vaccination. The receptors were sampled from an adult in good health.

This clone has just a few counts. The chain employs TRBV4-3 and TRBJ1-2; TRBD1 matches 9 bases. V shed 3 bases and J 0 bases; nucleotides not matched to a gene: 2. Germline CDR1 and CDR2: LGHNA and YSLEER. The CDR3 totals 15 residues. For the CDR3, the DNA is TGCGCCAGCAGCCAGGGACAGGGTTCTAACTATGGCTACACCTTC. It translates to CASSQGQGSNYGYTF.

The V gene is TRBV6-4, the J gene TRBJ2-1; 12 nucleotides align to TRBD2. The germline V gene encodes CDR1 MRHNA and CDR2 SNTAGT. The CDR3 has 15 residues. After removal of 3 bases from V and 9 bases from J, the junction contained 6 bases not matched to a gene. The CDR3 DNA reads TGTGCCAGCAGTGAGCCGACTAGCGGGAGAGGTGAGCAGTTCTTC. Translated: CASSEPTSGRGEQFF.

This rearrangement joins TRBV7-9 to TRBJ2-3, with D perhaps TRBD2 (5 bases). V was trimmed by 4 bases and J by 6 bases, leaving 14 bases between them. The CDR3 runs 14 residues. Per germline, CDR1 SEHNR and CDR2 FQNEAQ (reference sequence). The CDR3 DNA sequence: TGTGCCAGCAGCTCCATTGGACTTGTGGATACGCAGTATTTT. Protein: CASSSIGLVDTQYF.

The chain has TRBV5-4 and TRBJ2-2; TRBD1 aligns across 7 bases. CDR1 SGHNT and CDR2 YYREEE come from the germline V gene (reference sequence). CDR3 size: 16 residues. The V and J ends lost 3 bases and 5 bases, in that order; junction bases with no gene match: 10. The CDR3 loop reads CASSYYRGRRTGELFF. DNA for the CDR3: TGTGCCAGCAGCTATTACAGGGGAAGGAGGACCGGGGAGCTGTTTTTT.

The rearrangement joins TRBV5-1 to TRBJ2-7; 11 nucleotides align to TRBD2. Germline-derived CDR1 and CDR2 are SGHRS and YFSETQ. The ends lost 3 bases at V and 6 bases at J; junction bases unmatched: 2. The CDR3 runs to 13 residues. The CDR3 sequence: CASSSTSGGEQYF. CDR3 coding DNA: TGCGCCAGCAGCTCCACTAGCGGGGGCGAGCAGTACTTC.

This clone has just a few counts. The chain combines TRBV7-9 with TRBJ2-3; 7 nucleotides line up with TRBD1. Germline CDR1 reads SEHNR; CDR2 reads FQNEAQ (reference sequence). Trimming cost V 5 bases and J 0 bases; bases outside gene matches: 5. The CDR3 is 15 amino acids. The CDR3 sequence: CASSLDRLSTDTQYF. The DNA for the CDR3 is TGTGCCAGCAGCCTGGACAGGCTGAGCACAGATACGCAGTATTTT.

The rearrangement joins TRBV7-2 to TRBJ2-3; D gene unclear. With 6 bases removed from V and 4 bases from J, the gap between germline ends came to 11 bases. The CDR3 totals 13 residues. Germline V gene data show CDR1 as SGHTA and CDR2 as FQGNSA. The CDR3 loop is CASRLGSSDTQYF. DNA for the CDR3: TGTGCCAGCAGACTCGGCTCTTCAGATACGCAGTATTTT.

The rearrangement uses TRBV4-1 and TRBJ2-6, with TRBD2 identical over 9 bases. After removal of 3 bases from V and 0 bases from J, the junction contained 9 bases not matched to a gene. The CDR3 runs 19 residues. CDR1 MGHRA and CDR2 YSYEKL come from the germline V gene. For the CDR3, the DNA is TGCGCCAGCAGCCACCCCAGACTAGCGGTTAACTCTGGGGCCAACGTCCTGACTTTC. Translation gives CASSHPRLAVNSGANVLTF.

This clone was counted only a few times. The chain employs TRBV11-2 and TRBJ1-2; D call uncertain. The CDR3 is made up of 17 amino acids. The V gene's germline CDR1 is SGHAT and CDR2 FQNNGV. Trimming shortened V by 5 bases and J by 2 bases, and 21 bases separated the two germline ends. CDR3 sequence reads: CASSPHSGPEPNYGYTF. CDR3 sequence (DNA): TGTGCCAGCAGCCCCCATAGTGGCCCCGAACCCAACTATGGCTACACCTTC.

The V gene is TRBV14, the J gene TRBJ2-3, with TRBD2 matching over 7 bases. Germline V gives CDR1 SGHDN, CDR2 FVKESK. J gave up 3 bases and V 4 bases, and 10 bases lay outside the gene matches. This CDR3 has 16 residues. CDR3 in amino acids: CASSPPGTILTDTQYF. In DNA, the CDR3 is TGTGCCAGCAGCCCCCCCGGGACTATTTTAACAGATACGCAGTATTTT. The full variable domain, rest sourced from reference TRBV14 and TRBJ2-3, is EAGVTQFPSHSVIEKGQTVTLRCDPISGHDNLYWYRRVMGKEIKFLLHFVKESKQDESGMPNNRFLAERTGGTYSTLKVQPAELEDSGVYFCASSPPGTILTDTQYFGPGTRLTVL.

This clone was counted only a few times. The chain joins TRBV6-1 to TRBJ1-1; D not resolved. Trimming took off 3 bases at V and 1 base at J, with 9 bases between the two ends. Germline CDR1 MNHNS, CDR2 SASEGT. The CDR3 covers 14 residues. The CDR3: CASSEPGSNTEAFF. The DNA for the CDR3 is TGTGCCAGCAGTGAGCCGGGGTCGAACACTGAAGCTTTCTTT.

The chain employs TRBV6-1 and TRBJ1-4, with D maybe TRBD1 (5 bases). V lost 1 base, J lost 0 bases, and 15 bases lay in between. Germline assignment: CDR1 MNHNS and CDR2 SASEGT. CDR3 length: 18 residues. For the CDR3, the DNA is TGTGCCAGCAGTGAAGATCCAGGGTGGCGGGCAACTAATGAAAAACTGTTTTTT. It is translated as CASSEDPGWRATNEKLFF.

The rearrangement links TRBV27 to TRBJ2-5; 11 nucleotides line up with TRBD2. The germline CDR1 and CDR2 sequences are MNHEY and SMNVEV (reference sequence). The CDR3 runs 16 residues. Trimming cost V 5 bases and J 4 bases; bases outside gene matches: 9. CDR3: CASSLLAGGPGETQYF. The CDR3, as DNA: TGTGCCAGCAGTCTCTTAGCGGGAGGGCCGGGAGAGACCCAGTACTTC.

This chain uses TRBV24-1 with TRBJ2-1, with D uncertain. Germline V gives CDR1 KGHDR, CDR2 SFDVKD. There are 14 residues in the CDR3. Trimming removed 3 bases at V and 4 bases at J, with 9 bases between. CDR3 nucleotide sequence: TGTGCCACCAGTGATGGTTACAAGTACAATGAGCAGTTCTTC. Translating gives CATSDGYKYNEQFF.

The rearrangement joins TRBV7-9 to TRBJ1-6, with D unclear. The germline V gene has CDR1 SEHNR and CDR2 FQNEAQ (reference sequence). Trimming shortened V by 5 bases and J by 5 bases, and 13 bases separated the two germline ends. The CDR3 extends over 15 amino acids. This chain's CDR3 is CASSPAAGHNSPLHF. The CDR3 bases are TGTGCCAGCAGCCCAGCTGCGGGCCATAATTCACCCCTCCACTTT.

The rearrangement uses TRBV11-2 and TRBJ2-5; 10 nucleotides line up with TRBD1. The CDR3 runs to 16 residues. V was pared by 2 bases and J by 5 bases, with 8 bases of the junction left unmatched. The germline gives CDR1 SGHAT, CDR2 FQNNGV. The chain's CDR3 is CASSLSRTGGLETQYF. For the CDR3, the DNA is TGTGCCAGCAGCTTATCCCGGACAGGGGGTTTGGAGACCCAGTACTTC. Drawing the rest from reference TRBV11-2 and TRBJ2-5, the complete variable domain is EAGVAQSPRYKIIEKRQSVAFWCNPISGHATLYWYQQILGQGPKLLIQFQNNGVVDDSQLPKDRFSAERLKGVDSTLKIQPAKLEDSAVYLCASSLSRTGGLETQYFGPGTRLLVL.

The CDR3 nucleotides read TGTGCCAGCAGTAGCGGGAGAAATGAGCAGTACTTC. Translation: CASSSGRNEQYF. J is TRBJ2-7 and V is TRBV28, with 8 bases lining up with TRBD2. CDR3 length: 12 amino acids. Germline CDR1 is MDHEN and CDR2 is SYDVKM. J was trimmed by 7 bases and V by 5 bases; bases with no gene match: 4.

This clone was detected a few times. V and J are TRBV2 and TRBJ1-5; D unresolved. The V gene's germline CDR1 is SNHLY and CDR2 FYNNEI. This CDR3 region has 13 residues. Trimming pared 5 bases from V and 9 bases from J, leaving 14 bases between. CDR3 in amino acids: CASSWAPGRPQHF. CDR3 in DNA: TGTGCCAGCAGTTGGGCCCCCGGTAGGCCCCAGCATTTT.

J is TRBJ2-1 and V is TRBV7-6; TRBD2 agrees at 11 bases. The CDR3 runs 15 residues. Germline V lookup: CDR1 SGHVS, CDR2 FNYEAQ. With 5 bases clipped from V and 8 bases from J, the junction kept 8 bases outside the gene matches. The CDR3 DNA reads TGTGCCAGCAGCCCACTAGCGGGAGAAGCGGATGAGCAGTTCTTC. Translated, it gives CASSPLAGEADEQFF.

This clone was detected only once. The chain has TRBV11-3 and TRBJ2-2, with unresolved D. Germline CDR1 SGHNT, CDR2 YENEEA. The CDR3 contains 14 residues. V shed 0 bases and J shed 1 base, with 3 bases lying between them. CDR3 DNA: TGTGCCAGCAGCTTAGAGGAGAACACCGGGGAGCTGTTTTTT. Residues: CASSLEENTGELFF.

This clone has just a few counts. This chain links TRBV6-5 with TRBJ1-5; D ambiguous. Trimming took off 8 bases at V and 5 bases at J, with 13 bases between the two ends. CDR3 length: 13 amino acids. Per the germline V gene, CDR1 is MNHEY and CDR2 is SVGAGI. The CDR3 reads CASLADTYQPQHF. CDR3 nucleotide sequence: TGTGCCAGCCTTGCGGATACATATCAGCCCCAGCATTTT.

The chain links TRBV29-1 to TRBJ2-2, with D perhaps TRBD1 (5 bases). Per the germline V gene, CDR1 is SQVTM and CDR2 is ANQGSEA. This CDR3 spans 15 amino acids. Trimming cost V 6 bases and J 3 bases, with 17 bases left between them. The CDR3 loop is CSVRNEIGDTGELFF. The CDR3 DNA reads TGCAGCGTCCGGAACGAGATAGGGGACACCGGGGAGCTGTTTTTT.

CDR3 loop: CSVPGTSGFTDTQYF. For the CDR3, the DNA is TGCAGCGTTCCTGGGACTAGCGGATTCACAGATACGCAGTATTTT. The chain has TRBV29-1 and TRBJ2-3; 11 bases line up with TRBD2. The CDR3 contains 15 residues. V shed 5 bases and J 2 bases; nucleotides not matched to a gene: 6. The germline CDR1 and CDR2 sequences are SQVTM and ANQGSEA.

The genes are TRBV12-3 or TRBV12-4 and TRBJ1-6; 7 nucleotides line up with TRBD1. The CDR3 contains 13 residues. With 6 bases clipped from V and 5 bases from J, the junction kept 1 base outside the gene matches. The CDR3 sequence: CASRTGNNSPLHF. CDR3 in DNA: TGTGCCAGCAGGACAGGGAATAATTCACCCCTCCACTTT.

This chain joins TRBV12-3 or TRBV12-4 and TRBJ1-1; D is unclear. The V gene lost 1 base and the J gene lost 3 bases, with 6 bases spanning the gap. This CDR3 spans 13 amino acids. CDR3 region: CASSLGLYTEAFF. Written as DNA, the CDR3 is TGTGCCAGCAGTTTAGGTCTCTACACTGAAGCTTTCTTT.